The clone carrying this TCR beta chain was seen more than once but under ten times. Its antigen is undetermined. The record originates from a study of T cells after yellow fever vaccination. The V end lost 4 bases, the J end lost 1 base, and 13 bases lay between the germline ends. Germline V gene sequence: CDR1 SGHRS, CDR2 YFSETQ. This CDR3 is built from 15 residues. A 5'RACE template-switching step, the method used to make TCR cDNA, added a universal primer site and UMIs. TCRdb re-analysed the 5' RACE reads in MiXCR, keeping a single row per CDR3 protein. The data hold approximately 610,000 distinct CDR3 sequences, with about 17% observed a single time. General study results and limits: Across the CD4 and CD8 compartments, a small share of clonotypes was present in both. A weaker but faster secondary response was observed, peaking on day 5 versus 15. Abundant clonotypes from the bulk population could get into FACS-sorted repertoires as contaminants.

The sequence was collected from a man between 18 and 29 years old who received the YFV17D yellow fever vaccine. The chain links TRBV5-1 to TRBJ2-3; TRBD2 might be the D (5 bases). The material was PBMCs, obtained about 5 days after the first yellow fever vaccination. CDR3 sequence reads: CASSQLAWGTDTQYF. As DNA, the CDR3 is TGCGCCAGCAGCCAATTAGCGTGGGGCACAGATACGCAGTATTTT.